Following are 25 T cell receptor beta chains from one sample sequenced in a study of blood T cell repertoires in COVID-19 (dated by TCRdb to the early 2020s). Libraries were built with the immunoSEQ multiplex PCR assay. TCRdb's version of the immuneACCESS table is confined to in-frame rearrangements and falls short of the full clone set. An unresolved V gene accounts for under half of the shortfall where checked; the remainder is of unknown origin. The sample profile shows around 220,000 clones; around 83% of them were found once. Approximately 6.8% of the sample comes from the top ten. The specimen sequenced was PBMCs or T cells enriched from blood (not recorded which). These receptors were obtained from a woman in her forties who had recovered from COVID-19.

This chain uses TRBV3-1 (or the pseudogene TRBV3-2) with TRBJ2-6; 9 bases align to TRBD2. Germline V gene data show CDR1 as LGHDT and CDR2 as YNNKEL (reference sequence). The junction had 5 bases not matched to a gene; V was cut back by 1 base and J by 4 bases. The length of the CDR3 is 17 residues. CDR3 DNA sequence: TGTGCCAGCAGCCAAGTAGCGGGAGTCTCCGGGGCCAACGTCCTGACTTTC. Translation gives CASSQVAGVSGANVLTF.

The chain joins TRBV7-8 to TRBJ1-3, with 8 positions matching TRBD1. The CDR3 length is 18 residues. The V gene end was trimmed by 0 bases and the J gene end by 0 bases; junction bases not matched to a gene: 7. Germline V gives CDR1 SGHVS, CDR2 FQNEAQ. The CDR3 is CASSLARTTGDSGNTIYF. The DNA of the CDR3 is TGTGCCAGCAGCTTAGCGAGGACGACAGGGGACTCTGGAAACACCATATATTTT.

CDR3 protein: CATSVSGSSGELFF. The DNA of the CDR3 is TGTGCCACCAGTGTAAGCGGGAGTTCCGGGGAGCTGTTTTTT. This rearrangement joins TRBV24-1 to TRBJ2-2; 8 bases are shared with TRBD2. Germline CDR1 KGHDR, CDR2 SFDVKD. V shed 5 bases, J shed 6 bases, and the junction held 4 bases outside the gene matches. This CDR3 region has 14 residues.

As DNA, the CDR3 is TGTGCCAGCAGCCAAGATTACAGGGAAAACACTGAAGCTTTCTTT. It specifies CASSQDYRENTEAFF. The chain is built from TRBV3-1 (or the pseudogene TRBV3-2) and TRBJ1-1; D is perhaps TRBD1 (6 bases). Trimming removed 0 bases from V and 2 bases from J, with 10 bases in between. In germline, CDR1 is LGHDT, CDR2 YNNKEL (reference sequence). This CDR3 region has 15 residues.

V gene TRBV14 combines with J gene TRBJ1-6, with TRBD1 matching over 8 bases. Germline-derived CDR1 and CDR2 are SGHDN and FVKESK. V shed 3 bases and J 10 bases; nucleotides not matched to a gene: 14. The CDR3 is 17 residues long. CDR3 sequence: CASSHGAGGQARSPLHF. The DNA of the CDR3 is TGTGCCAGCAGCCATGGGGCTGGGGGACAGGCGAGGTCACCCCTCCACTTT. Full variable domain (outside the CDR3, taken from reference TRBV14 and TRBJ1-6): EAGVTQFPSHSVIEKGQTVTLRCDPISGHDNLYWYRRVMGKEIKFLLHFVKESKQDESGMPNNRFLAERTGGTYSTLKVQPAELEDSGVYFCASSHGAGGQARSPLHFGNGTRLTVT.

The rearrangement links TRBV2 to TRBJ1-1; unclear D gene. The CDR3 extends over 13 amino acids. CDR1 SNHLY and CDR2 FYNNEI come from the germline V gene. V was trimmed by 3 bases and J by 1 base, leaving 6 bases between them. Here the CDR3 DNA reads TGTGCCAGCAGTGAGGAGACGAACACTGAAGCTTTCTTT. Its translation: CASSEETNTEAFF.

The chain has TRBV7-2 and TRBJ1-1; TRBD1 is a possible D gene (5 bases). CDR3 length: 13 residues. Looked up from germline, CDR1 is SGHTA and CDR2 is FQGNSA. V was clipped by 4 bases and J by 7 bases, with 13 bases between them. The CDR3 nucleotides are TGTGCCAGCAGCTCTCGCATGGGGGGTGAAGCTTTCTTT. It translates to CASSSRMGGEAFF.

The V gene is TRBV10-3, the J gene TRBJ1-5, with D uncertain. Germline V lookup: CDR1 ENHRY, CDR2 SYGVKD. Trimming pared 3 bases from V and 3 bases from J, leaving 9 bases between. The CDR3 is made up of 14 amino acids. CDR3 in amino acids: CAISDGGFNQPQHF. For the CDR3, the DNA is TGTGCCATCAGTGATGGAGGTTTCAATCAGCCCCAGCATTTT.

In its sample, this clone was seen a few times. CDR3 DNA sequence: TGTGCCATCAGTGCCGCGACTAGCGGGAGAGACCCAGATACGCAGTATTTT. Amino acids: CAISAATSGRDPDTQYF. The chain has TRBV10-3 and TRBJ2-3; the match to TRBD2 covers 12 bases. The CDR3 runs 17 residues. The germline V gene encodes CDR1 ENHRY and CDR2 SYGVKD. The trim removed 4 bases at V and 4 bases at J, leaving 9 bases unmatched.

J is TRBJ1-5 and V is TRBV2; D possibly corresponds to TRBD1 (6 bases). Germline loops: CDR1 SNHLY, CDR2 FYNNEI. Trimming left V 4 bases short and J 2 bases short, with 15 bases between. The length of the CDR3 is 16 residues. The CDR3 coding sequence is TGTGCCAGCAGTGGAACAGGGAAAGGTGGCAATCAGCCCCAGCATTTT. It encodes CASSGTGKGGNQPQHF.

V and J are TRBV28 and TRBJ2-3, with TRBD1 matching 8 bases. Unmatched junction bases numbered 5, after V lost 6 bases and J lost 3 bases. From germline, CDR1 is MDHEN and CDR2 SYDVKM. The CDR3 is 14 amino acids. CDR3 protein: CASSPGQETDTQYF. The CDR3 nucleotides are TGTGCCAGCAGCCCGGGACAGGAGACAGATACGCAGTATTTT.

The chain combines TRBV6-5 with TRBJ2-1; TRBD2 matches at 9 bases. Trimming at V came to 6 bases and at J to 4 bases, leaving 1 base not matched to a gene. Germline CDR1 is MNHEY and CDR2 is SVGAGI. CDR3 length: 13 residues. The CDR3 here is CASRLAGYNEQFF. The CDR3 DNA reads as TGTGCCAGCAGACTAGCGGGTTACAATGAGCAGTTCTTC.

This rearrangement joins TRBV5-1 to TRBJ2-3, with 13 bases fitting TRBD2. The germline gives CDR1 SGHRS, CDR2 YFSETQ. The CDR3 spans 19 residues. V lost 4 bases to trimming and J lost 1 base; unmatched junction nucleotides: 12. This chain's CDR3 is CASSPTSGRATTGTDTQYF. CDR3 bases: TGCGCCAGCAGCCCAACTAGCGGGAGGGCCACAACCGGCACAGATACGCAGTATTTT.

The chain is built from TRBV7-2 and TRBJ1-2, with no clear D. CDR1 and CDR2 from the germline V gene are SGHTA and FQGNSA. The CDR3 is made up of 11 amino acids. The germline V and J ends were trimmed by 1 base and 7 bases, with 4 bases remaining between them. The chain's CDR3 is CASSLGAGYTF. The CDR3, as DNA: TGTGCCAGCAGCTTAGGAGCTGGCTACACCTTC.

J is TRBJ2-7 and V is TRBV19, with a tentative D call TRBD2 (6 bases). Trimming stripped 4 bases from V and 3 bases from J, with 16 bases between. In germline, CDR1 is LNHDA, CDR2 SQIVND (reference sequence). The length of the CDR3 is 15 residues. For the CDR3, the DNA is TGTGCCAGTAGTACGACGGGACTGGGGGGCTACGAGCAGTACTTC. Its protein product is CASSTTGLGGYEQYF.

The chain employs TRBV18 and TRBJ1-1, with 7 bases fitting TRBD1. This CDR3 region has 13 residues. V dropped 8 bases and J dropped 7; count of bases not matched to a gene: 10. Germline V gene data show CDR1 as KGHSH and CDR2 as LQKENI. The CDR3 region is CASAGQGGNEAFF. The CDR3 DNA reads as TGTGCCAGCGCTGGCCAGGGGGGAAATGAAGCTTTCTTT. Using reference TRBV18 and TRBJ1-1 for the parts outside the CDR3, the full variable domain is NAGVMQNPRHLVRRRGQEARLRCSPMKGHSHVYWYRQLPEEGLKFMVYLQKENIIDESGMPKERFSAEFPKEGPSILRIQQVVRGDSAAYFCASAGQGGNEAFFGQGTRLTVV.

The genes are TRBV27 and TRBJ1-4, with D unclear. The V gene's germline CDR1 is MNHEY and CDR2 SMNVEV (reference sequence). CDR3 length equals 14 residues. Between the trimmed V and J ends, which lost 5 bases and 0 bases, there was a span of 7 bases. CDR3 DNA: TGTGCCAGCAGTCCTACCCCAACTAATGAAAAACTGTTTTTT. Residues: CASSPTPTNEKLFF.

This chain joins TRBV10-3 and TRBJ2-7, with D perhaps matching TRBD1 (6 bases). V lost 0 bases to trimming and J lost 3 bases, with 18 bases between them. From germline, CDR1 is ENHRY and CDR2 SYGVKD. The CDR3 sequence is 17 residues long. CDR3 coding DNA: TGTGCCATCAGTGAGTCGATAACCGACAGGAGGTTCTACGAGCAGTACTTC. Residues: CAISESITDRRFYEQYF.

The CDR3 reads CASRRERETQYF. The CDR3 DNA reads TGTGCCAGCAGGCGTGAGAGAGAGACCCAGTACTTC. This sequence joins TRBV5-5 and TRBJ2-5; D remains ambiguous. The V end lost 5 bases, the J end lost 4 bases, and 9 bases lay between the germline ends. The CDR3 runs to 12 residues. The germline V gene encodes CDR1 SGHKS and CDR2 YYEKEE (reference sequence). Supplemented by reference TRBV5-5 and TRBJ2-5, the full variable domain reads DAGVTQSPTHLIKTRGQQVTLRCSPISGHKSVSWYQQVLGQGPQFIFQYYEKEERGRGNFPDRFSARQFPNYSSELNVNALLLGDSALYLCASRRERETQYFGPGTRLLVL.

The CDR3: CASRGDRVKTQYF. DNA for the CDR3: TGTGCCAGCAGGGGGGACAGGGTGAAGACCCAGTACTTC. The rearrangement uses TRBV6-5 and TRBJ2-5; 9 bases map to TRBD1. CDR1 is MNHEY and CDR2 is SVGAGI in the germline V gene. The CDR3 covers 13 residues. After removal of 6 bases from V and 6 bases from J, the junction contained 5 bases not matched to a gene.

V usage is TRBV7-9 and J usage is TRBJ2-2; a possible D gene is TRBD1 (6 bases). The V end lost 2 bases, the J end lost 6 bases, and 10 bases lay between the germline ends. This CDR3 comprises 14 residues. The germline V gene encodes CDR1 SEHNR and CDR2 FQNEAQ (reference sequence). The CDR3 DNA follows: TGTGCCAGCAGCTTAAACAGGGACGCCGGGGAGCTGTTTTTT. Its translation is CASSLNRDAGELFF. Variable domain in full (rest from reference TRBV7-9 and TRBJ2-2): DTGVSQNPRHKITKRGQNVTFRCDPISEHNRLYWYRQTLGQGPEFLTYFQNEAQLEKSRLLSDRFSAERPKGSFSTLEIQRTEQGDSAMYLCASSLNRDAGELFFGEGSRLTVL.

This rearrangement joins TRBV10-3 to TRBJ1-5; the D is unclear. Per the germline V gene, CDR1 is ENHRY and CDR2 is SYGVKD. This CDR3 contains 16 residues. V was trimmed by 0 bases and J by 11 bases, leaving 20 bases between them. CDR3 region: CAISESNVLLSRAQHF. The CDR3 coding sequence is TGTGCCATCAGTGAGTCGAACGTTCTTCTTTCCCGGGCCCAGCATTTT.

The chain employs TRBV5-6 and TRBJ1-6, with a weak D call TRBD1 (5 bases). V was trimmed by 3 bases and J by 8 bases, leaving 12 bases between them. The germline gives CDR1 SGHDT, CDR2 YYEEEE. This CDR3 comprises 14 residues. In DNA, the CDR3 is TGTGCCAGCAGCTCCGGCAGGGTCGATTCACCCCTCCACTTT. It yields the protein CASSSGRVDSPLHF. The full variable domain, its missing parts supplied by reference TRBV5-6 and TRBJ1-6, is DAGVTQSPTHLIKTRGQQVTLRCSPKSGHDTVSWYQQALGQGPQFIFQYYEEEERQRGNFPDRFSGHQFPNYSSELNVNALLLGDSALYLCASSSGRVDSPLHFGNGTRLTVT.

For this clone: Its ends do not fully match the called genes, so a read error is possible. This chain connects TRBV5-4 to TRBJ2-4; weak D call: TRBD2 (5 bases). In germline, CDR1 is SGHNT, CDR2 YYREEE (reference sequence). The CDR3 spans 13 residues. The CDR3 protein is CATSGIAKNIQYF. The DNA of the CDR3 is TGTGCCACCAGCGGCATAGCCAAAAACATTCAGTACTTC.

This clone appeared many times. The genes are TRBV2 and TRBJ1-1; D ambiguous. This CDR3 is built from 14 residues. V lost 4 bases to trimming and J lost 4 bases, with 13 bases between them. From germline, CDR1 is SNHLY and CDR2 FYNNEI. CDR3 residues: CASSVIWGVTEAFF. CDR3 sequence (DNA): TGTGCCAGCAGTGTGATCTGGGGAGTCACTGAAGCTTTCTTT.